This TCR beta chain was found in a study of T cells in Graves' hyperthyroidism and ophthalmopathy. Regarding the study as a whole: Stable hyperthyroidism was told apart from ophthalmopathy by a model built on 13 V-J features. Appearing also in blood were most of the thyroid clonotypes expanded above 0.001.

This CDR3 is 11 amino acids long. Germline-derived CDR1 and CDR2 are DFQATT and SNEGSKA (reference sequence). The V and J ends lost 4 bases and 4 bases respectively, with 7 bases between them. TCR beta CDR3 regions were amplified from RNA. HTBI primers were used for first-round RT-PCR of the TCR CDR3. TCRdb recomputed calls from the multiplex PCR reads with MiXCR, one row per CDR3 protein. The sample holds more than 500,000 distinct CDR3 sequences, roughly 50% seen once. Not enrolled were patients with uncontrolled infection, other autoimmune disease, pregnancy or lactation. Clinical symptoms, serum thyroxine and TRAb, thyroid ultrasound and orbital computed tomography together formed the diagnostic basis. This clonotype was observed at least ten times. Its antigen is unidentified.

The chain joins TRBV20-1 to TRBJ2-5; D unclear. The sample comprised peripheral blood or thyroid tissue (not recorded which). This sequence originates from an adult woman with Graves' disease, either hyperthyroidism or ophthalmopathy (not recorded which). Here the CDR3 reads CSAMISETQYF. CDR3 coding DNA: TGCAGTGCTATGATCTCAGAGACCCAGTACTTC.